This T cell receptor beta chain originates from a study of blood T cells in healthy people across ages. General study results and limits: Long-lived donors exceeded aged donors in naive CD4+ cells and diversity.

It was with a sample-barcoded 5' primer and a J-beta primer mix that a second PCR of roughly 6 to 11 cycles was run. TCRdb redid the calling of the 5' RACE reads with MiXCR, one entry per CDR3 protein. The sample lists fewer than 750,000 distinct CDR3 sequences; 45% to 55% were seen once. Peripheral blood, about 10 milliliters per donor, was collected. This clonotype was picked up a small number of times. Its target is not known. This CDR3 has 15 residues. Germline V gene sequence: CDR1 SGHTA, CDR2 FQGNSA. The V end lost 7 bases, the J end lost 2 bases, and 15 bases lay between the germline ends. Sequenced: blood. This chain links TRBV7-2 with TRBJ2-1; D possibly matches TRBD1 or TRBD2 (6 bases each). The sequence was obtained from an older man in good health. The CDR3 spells CASTRGPAPYNEQFF. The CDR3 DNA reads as TGTGCCAGCACCCGGGGGCCGGCCCCCTACAATGAGCAGTTCTTC. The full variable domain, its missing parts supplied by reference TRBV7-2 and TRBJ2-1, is GAGVSQSPSNKVTEKGKDVELRCDPISGHTALYWYRQSLGQGLEFLIYFQGNSAPDKSGLPSDRFSAERTGGSVSTLTIQRTQQEDSAVYLCASTRGPAPYNEQFFGPGTRLTVL.